These 15 T cell receptor beta chains originate from one sample sequenced in a study of T cell changes during pregnancy in multiple sclerosis (dated by TCRdb to about 2019). Library prep was done by the immunoSEQ multiplex PCR assay. TCRdb limited this immuneACCESS table to in-frame rearrangements with V and J called. A share of clones is missing; checked studies link under half to unresolved V genes, and the rest is unexplained. The sample includes 45,000 to 55,000 clones, with about 90% observed a single time. The top ten hold 0.45% to 0.65% of the sample. The material was CD4+ T cells from peripheral blood mononuclear cells, obtained after pregnancy. All receptors derive from a female donor with multiple sclerosis, enrolled in a pregnancy study.

This chain links TRBV25-1 with TRBJ2-7; TRBD1 aligns across 9 bases. There are 16 residues in the CDR3. The junction had 10 bases not matched to a gene; V was cut back by 6 bases and J by 1 base. Germline V gene sequence: CDR1 MGHDK, CDR2 SYGVNS. The CDR3 bases are TGTGCCAGCAGCACCGGGACAGGGACTGCTTCCTACGAGCAGTACTTC. It specifies CASSTGTGTASYEQYF.

This clone was detected once. This sample includes further DNA sequences coding for the same CDR3. This chain links TRBV5-1 with TRBJ2-3, with D unresolved. The CDR3 is 14 residues long. The germline CDR1 and CDR2 sequences are SGHRS and YFSETQ. V was shortened by 0 bases and J by 0 bases, with 5 bases between the two germline ends. DNA of the CDR3: TGCGCCAGCAGCTTGGACTCTAGCACAGATACGCAGTATTTT. Its protein is CASSLDSSTDTQYF.

The CDR3 bases are TGTGCCAGCAGGGTACTAGCGGGAGGGGGGTCCGATGAGCAGTTCTTC. Protein product: CASRVLAGGGSDEQFF. The rearrangement joins TRBV2 to TRBJ2-1; 13 positions agree with TRBD2. J was trimmed by 8 bases and V by 6 bases; bases with no gene match: 10. This CDR3 is 16 amino acids long. Germline values: CDR1 SNHLY, CDR2 FYNNEI. Using reference TRBV2 and TRBJ2-1 for the parts outside the CDR3, the full variable domain is EPEVTQTPSHQVTQMGQEVILRCVPISNHLYFYWYRQILGQKVEFLVSFYNNEISEKSEIFDDQFSVERPDGSNFTLKIRSTKLEDSAMYFCASRVLAGGGSDEQFFGPGTRLTVL.

CDR3 sequence (DNA): TGTGCCAGCAGTTTACAGGGGGGAGTGAGCACAGATACGCAGTATTTT. Translation: CASSLQGGVSTDTQYF. This sequence joins TRBV27 and TRBJ2-3, with a weak D call TRBD1 (7 bases). The V gene's germline CDR1 is MNHEY and CDR2 SMNVEV (reference sequence). V was clipped by 2 bases and J by 0 bases, with 12 bases between them. There are 16 residues in the CDR3.

V and J are TRBV18 and TRBJ2-6; TRBD2 might be the D (5 bases). This CDR3 is built from 17 residues. V was trimmed by 3 bases and J by 1 base, leaving 13 bases between them. CDR1 KGHSH and CDR2 LQKENI come from the germline V gene. This CDR3 reads CASSPDLLASGANVLTF. The CDR3 DNA reads as TGTGCCAGCTCACCGGACCTTCTAGCATCTGGGGCCAACGTCCTGACTTTC. The variable domain in full, completed from reference TRBV18 and TRBJ2-6, reads NAGVMQNPRHLVRRRGQEARLRCSPMKGHSHVYWYRQLPEEGLKFMVYLQKENIIDESGMPKERFSAEFPKEGPSILRIQQVVRGDSAAYFCASSPDLLASGANVLTFGAGSRLTVL.

The V gene is TRBV5-6, the J gene TRBJ1-5, with 7 positions matching TRBD1. The CDR3 loop spans 16 amino acids. Germline V CDR1 and CDR2: SGHDT, YYEEEE. V lost 0 bases, J lost 2 bases, and 5 bases stayed unmatched. CDR3: CASSLGTGTGNQPQHF. The CDR3 coding sequence is TGTGCCAGCAGCTTGGGGACAGGAACTGGCAATCAGCCCCAGCATTTT.

DNA of the CDR3: TGTGCCAGCAGCCCAATTGGACTAGCGGAGAACACCGGGGAGCTGTTTTTT. Its protein is CASSPIGLAENTGELFF. The chain uses TRBV27 and TRBJ2-2; 10 positions agree with TRBD2. V lost 6 bases, J lost 1 base, and 8 bases stayed unmatched. The germline V gene has CDR1 MNHEY and CDR2 SMNVEV (reference sequence). The CDR3 consists of 17 residues.

The V and J genes are TRBV7-2 and TRBJ2-7; TRBD2 might be the D (6 bases). Trimming left V 5 bases short and J 5 bases short, with 13 bases between. CDR1 is SGHTA and CDR2 is FQGNSA in the germline V gene. CDR3 length: 13 amino acids. CDR3 nucleotide sequence: TGTGCCAGCAGCCCGAGGGGAGGCCACGAGCAGTACTTC. It encodes CASSPRGGHEQYF. The variable domain in full, with the rest retrieved from reference TRBV7-2 and TRBJ2-7, is GAGVSQSPSNKVTEKGKDVELRCDPISGHTALYWYRQSLGQGLEFLIYFQGNSAPDKSGLPSDRFSAERTGGSVSTLTIQRTQQEDSAVYLCASSPRGGHEQYFGPGTRLTVT.

The V and J genes are TRBV5-5 and TRBJ2-1, with a possible D match to TRBD2 (6 bases). The CDR3 is 15 residues long. Germline V gene sequence: CDR1 SGHKS, CDR2 YYEKEE (reference sequence). V was cut by 6 bases and J by 15 bases, with 28 bases left in between. CDR3 protein: CASIGFSGPHRAPFF. The DNA for the CDR3 is TGTGCCAGCATTGGCTTTAGCGGACCCCACCGAGCGCCGTTCTTC. The whole variable domain, remainder taken from reference TRBV5-5 and TRBJ2-1, is DAGVTQSPTHLIKTRGQQVTLRCSPISGHKSVSWYQQVLGQGPQFIFQYYEKEERGRGNFPDRFSARQFPNYSSELNVNALLLGDSALYLCASIGFSGPHRAPFFGPGTRLTVL.

This clone was recorded only once. V and J are TRBV7-2 and TRBJ1-1, with D perhaps matching TRBD1 (5 bases). Trimming removed 5 bases from V and 1 base from J, with 11 bases in between. Germline assignment: CDR1 SGHTA and CDR2 FQGNSA. CDR3 length: 14 residues. The CDR3 sequence is CASSERQPNTEAFF. The CDR3 DNA reads TGTGCCAGCAGCGAGCGACAGCCGAACACTGAAGCTTTCTTT.

The gene calls are TRBV4-3 and TRBJ1-6; D call uncertain. Germline lookup yields CDR1 LGHNA and CDR2 YSLEER. V was pared by 0 bases and J by 5 bases, with 17 bases between. The CDR3 runs 18 residues. CDR3 sequence (DNA): TGCGCCAGCAGCCAAGAATTACGAGGGTTCAGTGATAATTCACCCCTCCACTTT. Protein sequence: CASSQELRGFSDNSPLHF.

The chain is built from TRBV18 and TRBJ2-1; the match to TRBD1 covers 12 bases. The V gene's germline CDR1 is KGHSH and CDR2 LQKENI. This CDR3 region has 17 residues. V trimming: 3 bases; J trimming: 10 bases; junction bases outside the gene matches: 13. The CDR3 nucleotides read TGTGCCAGCTCACCTACCCGACAGGGACAGGGGGCAAGAGAGCAGTTCTTC. Translating gives CASSPTRQGQGAREQFF.

The chain combines TRBV18 with TRBJ2-3; no firm D call. V lost 2 bases to trimming and J lost 4 bases, with 7 bases between them. This CDR3 has 13 amino acids. The germline V gene has CDR1 KGHSH and CDR2 LQKENI. Written as DNA, the CDR3 is TGTGCCAGCTCACCAAATGTAGCAGATACGCAGTATTTT. Amino acids: CASSPNVADTQYF. Filled out from reference TRBV18 and TRBJ2-3, the complete variable domain reads NAGVMQNPRHLVRRRGQEARLRCSPMKGHSHVYWYRQLPEEGLKFMVYLQKENIIDESGMPKERFSAEFPKEGPSILRIQQVVRGDSAAYFCASSPNVADTQYFGPGTRLTVL.

The V gene is TRBV27, the J gene TRBJ2-1; 13 bases map to TRBD2. Germline assignment: CDR1 MNHEY and CDR2 SMNVEV (reference sequence). This CDR3 has 16 amino acids. The V and J ends lost 5 bases and 3 bases, in that order; junction bases with no gene match: 4. CDR3 loop: CASSPWTSGSYNEQFF. DNA of the CDR3: TGTGCCAGCAGTCCCTGGACTAGCGGGAGCTACAATGAGCAGTTCTTC.

The CDR3 protein is CASSYWGGSTGELFF. In nucleotides, the CDR3 is TGTGCCAGCAGTTACTGGGGGGGGTCGACCGGGGAGCTGTTTTTT. J is TRBJ2-2 and V is TRBV6-5, with TRBD2 matching 7 bases. The J segment lost 5 bases and the V segment lost 1 base, leaving 4 bases of the junction unmatched. The CDR3 is 15 amino acids. The germline CDR1 and CDR2 sequences are MNHEY and SVGAGI.